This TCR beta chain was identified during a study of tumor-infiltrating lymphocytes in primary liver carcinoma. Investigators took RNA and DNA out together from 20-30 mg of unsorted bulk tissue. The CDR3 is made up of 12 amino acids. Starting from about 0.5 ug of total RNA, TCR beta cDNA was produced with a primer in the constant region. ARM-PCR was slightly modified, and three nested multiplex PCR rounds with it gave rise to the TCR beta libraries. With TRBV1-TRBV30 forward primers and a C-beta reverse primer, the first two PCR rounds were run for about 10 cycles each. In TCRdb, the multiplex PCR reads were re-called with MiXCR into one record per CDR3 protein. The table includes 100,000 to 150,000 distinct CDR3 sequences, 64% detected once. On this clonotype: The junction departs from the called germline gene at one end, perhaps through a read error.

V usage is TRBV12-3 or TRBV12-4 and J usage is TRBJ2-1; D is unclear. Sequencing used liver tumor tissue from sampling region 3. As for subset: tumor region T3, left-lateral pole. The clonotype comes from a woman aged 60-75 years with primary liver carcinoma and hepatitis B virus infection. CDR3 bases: TGTACCAGCAGTTTAGGGCAGAGACTCCAGTTCTTC. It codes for CTSSLGQRLQFF.